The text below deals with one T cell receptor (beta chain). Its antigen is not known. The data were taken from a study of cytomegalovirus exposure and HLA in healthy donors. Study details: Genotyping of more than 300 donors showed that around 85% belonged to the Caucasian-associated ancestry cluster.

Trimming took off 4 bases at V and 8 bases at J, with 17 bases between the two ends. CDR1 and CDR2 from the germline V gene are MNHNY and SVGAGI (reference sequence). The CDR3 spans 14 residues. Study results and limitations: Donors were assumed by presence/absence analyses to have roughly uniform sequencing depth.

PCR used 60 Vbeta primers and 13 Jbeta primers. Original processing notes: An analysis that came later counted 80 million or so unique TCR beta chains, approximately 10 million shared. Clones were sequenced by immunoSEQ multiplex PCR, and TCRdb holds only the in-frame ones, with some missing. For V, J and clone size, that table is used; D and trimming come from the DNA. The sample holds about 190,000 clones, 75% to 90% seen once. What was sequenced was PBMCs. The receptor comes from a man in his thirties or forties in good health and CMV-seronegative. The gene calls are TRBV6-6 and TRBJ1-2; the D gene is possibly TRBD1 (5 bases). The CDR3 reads CASSLVDTGWGYTF. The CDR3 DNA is TGTGCCAGCAGTTTAGTTGATACAGGATGGGGCTACACCTTC.